The following is a TCR beta chain sequence with its context. This sample stems from a study of blood T cell repertoires in COVID-19. Overall study: Specimens from acute and convalescent COVID-19 originated in the United States, Italy and Spain. T cells, B-cell-depleted T cells, or PBMCs supplied cDNA or gDNA.

Germline-derived CDR1 and CDR2 are SGHVS and FNYEAQ. V lost 4 bases, J lost 7 bases, and 9 bases stayed unmatched. This CDR3 region has 14 residues. In the source study's methods: It was from reference gene primer amplification that nucleated cell counts were estimated. The data were produced by immunoSEQ multiplex PCR, yet TCRdb's version contains in-frame clones alone and is incomplete. V, J and clone size were drawn from that table, and D and trimming were deduced from the DNA. Altogether tens of thousands of clones are present, roughly 88% being singletons, with the ten largest covering roughly 5%.

The TCR was taken from a human donor in a cohort sampled during active COVID-19. V gene TRBV7-6 combines with J gene TRBJ1-2; 7 bases match TRBD1. Sequenced material: peripheral blood. The CDR3 protein is CASSYSEGAGGYTF. The CDR3 region has the DNA TGTGCCAGCAGCTACTCCGAGGGGGCCGGTGGCTACACCTTC. Full variable domain (remainder filled in from reference TRBV7-6 and TRBJ1-2): GAGVSQSPRYKVTKRGQDVALRCDPISGHVSLYWYRQALGQGPEFLTYFNYEAQQDKSGLPNDRFSAERPEGSISTLTIQRTEQRDSAMYRCASSYSEGAGGYTFGSGTRLTVV.